This TCR beta chain was sequenced in a study of shared clonotypes between healthy human individuals. CD45RO negativity and positive selection for CCR7 defined naive CD8 cells, a population that excluded terminally differentiated effector memory CD45RA+ cells. Clones were sequenced by immunoSEQ multiplex PCR, and TCRdb holds only the in-frame ones, with some missing. There are around 1.9 million clones in the sample; about 92% occur only once, and under 2% lies in the top ten. The sample taken for sequencing was naive CD8+ T cells from PBMCs. The receptor was derived from a man aged 18 to 30 in good health. Some clones in this sample may be carry-over from other donors' samples.

The CDR3 sequence is CASRGSDTQYF. CDR3 DNA sequence: TGTGCCAGCAGGGGATCAGATACGCAGTATTTT. The J gene is TRBJ2-3, the V gene TRBV11-2; D gene unclear. The length of the CDR3 is 11 residues. Germline V gene sequence: CDR1 SGHAT, CDR2 FQNNGV. V dropped 6 bases and J dropped 4 bases, with 5 bases sitting between them.